A selection of T cell receptor beta chains follows, all from one sample in a study of cytomegalovirus exposure and HLA in healthy donors. Using immunoSEQ multiplex PCR, the repertoire was profiled, and TCRdb retains in-frame clones only, with some absent. The sample shows 150,000 to 200,000 clones, approximately 82% of them seen only once. The sample comprised PBMCs. These receptors were collected from a woman between 25 and 40 years old in good health and CMV-seropositive. Both conserved end residues are part of each CDR3. The D gene is left open where the match is weak. Some rows have no size entry. The others give once, few or many, or a class for an expanded clone.

j_call	v_call	d_call	clone_size	cdr3_nt	cdr3_aa
TRBJ1-1	TRBV29-1	TRBD1	.	TGCAGCGTGGTGGACAGGGCTACTTCCCTGAACACTGAAGCTTTCTTT	CSVVDRATSLNTEAFF
TRBJ2-3	TRBV4-2	.	.	TGTGCCAGCAGCCAAGATACGGCGGGAACGTCAGATACGCAGTATTTT	CASSQDTAGTSDTQYF
TRBJ1-1	TRBV2	.	.	TGTGCCAGCAAAGAGGGCCGGGACACTGAAGCTTTCTTT	CASKEGRDTEAFF
TRBJ1-1	TRBV29-1	TRBD1	.	TGCAGCGTTCTGAAGGGGGCGCGAACTGAAGCTTTCTTT	CSVLKGARTEAFF
TRBJ2-4	TRBV28	.	.	TGTGCCAGCAGCCGCAGGGGGGTAGGGGGCGCACCCAAAAACATTCAGTACTTC	CASSRRGVGGAPKNIQYF
TRBJ1-1	TRBV5-6	TRBD1	.	TGTGCCAGCAGCTTGAACAGGGGGAACACTGAAGCTTTCTTT	CASSLNRGNTEAFF
TRBJ2-3	TRBV11-3	TRBD2	.	TGTGCCAGCAGCTTATTAGCGGGAGGCACAGATACGCAGTATTTT	CASSLLAGGTDTQYF
TRBJ2-1	TRBV7-6	TRBD2	.	TGTGCCAGCAGCTCACGAGCGGGGAGGAGAGATTATGAGCAGTTCTTC	CASSSRAGRRDYEQFF
TRBJ1-5	TRBV6-5	.	once	TGTGCCAGCAGTTACTCCCGGGGTCAGCCCCAGCATTTT	CASSYSRGQPQHF
TRBJ1-1	TRBV6-1	.	.	TGTGCCAGCAGGAAGAGTGGGAACACTGAAGCTTTCTTT	CASRKSGNTEAFF
TRBJ2-4	TRBV27	.	.	TGTGCCAGCAGCCTGGTAGATGCCAAAAACATTCAGTACTTC	CASSLVDAKNIQYF
TRBJ2-7	TRBV5-1	TRBD1	once	TGCGCCAGCAGCTTGGCCCCCGACAGGGGATACGAGCAGTACTTC	CASSLAPDRGYEQYF
TRBJ2-2	TRBV6-5	.	.	TGTGCCAGCAGTTACTCCCCCGCCGGGGAGCTGTTTTTT	CASSYSPAGELFF
TRBJ2-7	TRBV28	.	.	TGTGCCAGCCGACAGTCACGCGAGCAGTACTTC	CASRQSREQYF
TRBJ2-1	TRBV27	TRBD2	once	TGTGCCAGCAGTTTAGGGACTAGCTATAATGAGCAGTTCTTC	CASSLGTSYNEQFF
TRBJ1-5	TRBV18	TRBD1	.	TGTGCCAGCTCACGCTCACAGGGGCCCAATCAGCCCCAGCATTTT	CASSRSQGPNQPQHF
TRBJ2-1	TRBV29-1	TRBD1	.	TGCAGCGTTGGACAGGGGATCAACAATGAGCAGTTCTTC	CSVGQGINNEQFF
TRBJ2-3	TRBV4-1	TRBD2	.	TGCGCCAGCAGCCGGGGACTAGCGGGAGGGATAGATACGCAGTATTTT	CASSRGLAGGIDTQYF
TRBJ2-2	TRBV18	.	few	TGTGCCAGCTTTAGCGCCGCGAACACCGGGGAGCTGTTTTTT	CASFSAANTGELFF
TRBJ1-2	TRBV29-1	.	few	TGCAGCGTTGCGGGGAGGGGTGCTAACTATGGCTACACCTTC	CSVAGRGANYGYTF
TRBJ2-7	TRBV27	.	.	TGTGCCAGCAGACCCCGCCAGGGGAGATACGAGCAGTACTTC	CASRPRQGRYEQYF
TRBJ2-7	TRBV6-5	.	once	TGTGCCAGCAGACCCTCTAGCGTTCGGGCCTACGAGCAGTACTTC	CASRPSSVRAYEQYF
TRBJ1-1	TRBV13	.	.	TGTGCCAGCAGCTTAATGCCTGTTCGGGAAATGAACACTGAAGCTTTCTTT	CASSLMPVREMNTEAFF
TRBJ2-2	TRBV5-1	TRBD2	.	TGCGCCAGCAGCTTGGATAGCGGGGAGACCGGGGAGCTGTTTTTT	CASSLDSGETGELFF
TRBJ1-2	TRBV29-1	.	.	TGCAGCGTCGGCGGGCAGGGGATTAGCTACACCTTC	CSVGGQGISYTF
TRBJ2-3	TRBV5-1	TRBD2	.	TGCGCCAGCAGCTTGGCTAGCGGGAGCGGGACAGATACGCAGTATTTT	CASSLASGSGTDTQYF
TRBJ2-7	TRBV6-1	TRBD1	.	TGTGCCAGCAGTAGGACAGGCTTGATCTACGAGCAGTACTTC	CASSRTGLIYEQYF
TRBJ2-3	TRBV5-1	.	.	TGCGCCAGCGGGCAGGGTACAGATACGCAGTATTTT	CASGQGTDTQYF
TRBJ2-7	TRBV29-1	.	.	TGCAGCGCCATAGCGGTATCGCGGGGTGAGCAGTACTTC	CSAIAVSRGEQYF
TRBJ2-7	TRBV5-5	.	.	TGTGCCAGCAGCAGACTCTCTTACGAGCAGTACTTC	CASSRLSYEQYF
TRBJ2-1	TRBV5-6	.	.	TGTGCCAGCAGACCAAGGACAGTTTCCTACAATGAGCAGTTCTTC	CASRPRTVSYNEQFF
TRBJ2-3	TRBV5-1	TRBD1	.	TGCGCCAGCAGCCCGACAGGGGCCACAGATACGCAGTATTTT	CASSPTGATDTQYF
TRBJ2-1	TRBV2	TRBD2	.	TGTGCCAGCACCTTTTCGATAGCGGGTGCCAACAATGAGCAGTTCTTC	CASTFSIAGANNEQFF
TRBJ2-5	TRBV6-5	.	once	TGTGCCAGCGGGAGAGGGGGTACCCAAGAGACCCAGTACTTC	CASGRGGTQETQYF
TRBJ2-7	TRBV27	.	.	TGTGCCAGCAGTTTATCCCACAGCAGAAGCTCCTACGAGCAGTACTTC	CASSLSHSRSSYEQYF
TRBJ2-2	TRBV4-2	TRBD1	.	TGTGCCAGCAGCCATGCCGGGACAGGGGGCACCGGGGAGCTGTTTTTT	CASSHAGTGGTGELFF
TRBJ2-1	TRBV6-1	.	once	TGTGCCAGCAGTGCCCCCTCCCTCACTAGTGAGCAGTTCTTC	CASSAPSLTSEQFF
TRBJ2-2	TRBV6-5	TRBD2	once	TGTGCCAGCAGTTTCCAAGCGGGAGGGTCCGGGGAGCTGTTTTTT	CASSFQAGGSGELFF
TRBJ1-1	TRBV6-5	.	.	TGTGCCAGCAGCTCCGGACAGAACACTGAAGCTTTCTTT	CASSSGQNTEAFF
TRBJ2-2	TRBV7-3	TRBD1	.	TGTGCCAGCAGCTTACTGGGACAGGATATCGGGGAGCTGTTTTTT	CASSLLGQDIGELFF
TRBJ1-5	TRBV2	.	.	TGTGCCAGCAATGGACAAACAAATCAGCCCCAGCATTTT	CASNGQTNQPQHF
TRBJ2-7	TRBV7-9	.	few	TGTGCCAGCAGCTTAGGCGACTACGAGCAGTACTTC	CASSLGDYEQYF
TRBJ2-5	TRBV27	TRBD1	.	TGTGCCAGCAGTTTAATAGGTCAGGGGGCTTTATCGGCCCAGTACTTC	CASSLIGQGALSAQYF
TRBJ2-1	TRBV5-4	.	.	TGTGCCAGCAGCTTGAGGCTAGGAGGTGACGATGAGCAGTTCTTC	CASSLRLGGDDEQFF
TRBJ2-7	TRBV6-5	.	.	TGTGCCAGCAGTTACTCTCAGGGCCCGGACGAGCAGTACTTC	CASSYSQGPDEQYF
TRBJ1-4	TRBV23-1	TRBD1	.	TGCGCCAGCAGTACCGGACAGGATAATGAAAAACTGTTTTTT	CASSTGQDNEKLFF
TRBJ1-2	TRBV6-1	.	.	TGTGCCAGCAGTGAACCAAGTCTGGGGGCTTGGTACACCTTC	CASSEPSLGAWYTF
TRBJ1-1	TRBV18	.	.	TGTGCCAGCTCCCTAGACCAAATTCGGAACACTGAAGCTTTCTTT	CASSLDQIRNTEAFF
TRBJ2-7	TRBV19	TRBD1	.	TGTGCCAGCCAAGGGGGCATTGGGTACGAGCAGTACTTC	CASQGGIGYEQYF
TRBJ2-3	TRBV4-1	.	.	TGCGCCAGCAGCCAAGTCGGCTTGCGGACTAGCACAGATACGCAGTATTTT	CASSQVGLRTSTDTQYF
TRBJ2-5	TRBV6-1	.	.	TGTGCCAGCAGTGAATCGGGATACCGTGTGGAGACCCAGTACTTC	CASSESGYRVETQYF
TRBJ1-2	TRBV2	TRBD1	.	TGTGCCAGCAGCGTTAACCCGACAGGGCCGCAAGGCTACACCTTC	CASSVNPTGPQGYTF
TRBJ2-1	TRBV7-2	.	.	TGTGCCAGCAGCTTACCCGGACTTTACAATGAGCAGTTCTTC	CASSLPGLYNEQFF
TRBJ2-7	TRBV5-1	.	.	TGCGCCAGCAGGCAGGCCAGCTCCTACGAGCAGTACTTC	CASRQASSYEQYF
TRBJ1-2	TRBV5-1	TRBD1	.	TGCGCCAGCAGCTCGGTGGACAGGGCCCTCCATGGCTACACCTTC	CASSSVDRALHGYTF
TRBJ1-1	TRBV6-5	.	.	TGTGCCAGCACCTCACAGGGAATGAACACTGAAGCTTTCTTT	CASTSQGMNTEAFF
TRBJ1-5	TRBV6-6	.	.	TGTGCCAGCAGTTACGGACAAGGCAATCAGCCCCAGCATTTT	CASSYGQGNQPQHF
TRBJ2-3	TRBV5-1	.	.	TGCGCCAGCAGCTTGGCTTACTACCCGACCACCACAGATACGCAGTATTTT	CASSLAYYPTTTDTQYF
TRBJ2-6	TRBV5-6	TRBD1	.	TGTGCCAGCAGCCGGGACAGCTTCTCTGGGGCCAACGTCCTGACTTTC	CASSRDSFSGANVLTF